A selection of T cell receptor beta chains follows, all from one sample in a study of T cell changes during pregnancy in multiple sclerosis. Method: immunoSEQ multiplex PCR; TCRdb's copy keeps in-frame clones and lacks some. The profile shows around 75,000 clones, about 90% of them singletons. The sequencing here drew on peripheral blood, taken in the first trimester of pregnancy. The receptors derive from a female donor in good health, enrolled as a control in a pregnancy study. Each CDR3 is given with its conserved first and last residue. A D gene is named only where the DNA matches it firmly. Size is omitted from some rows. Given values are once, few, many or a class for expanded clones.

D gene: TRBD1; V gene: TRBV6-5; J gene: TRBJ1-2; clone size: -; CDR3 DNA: TGTGCCAGCAGACAGGCAGGGGGCCATGGCTACACCTTC; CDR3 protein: CASRQAGGHGYTF
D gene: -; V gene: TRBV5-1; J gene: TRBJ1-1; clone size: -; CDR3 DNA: TGCGCCAGCAGCTTTTCAGCAGGAGGAAACACTGAAGCTTTCTTT; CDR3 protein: CASSFSAGGNTEAFF
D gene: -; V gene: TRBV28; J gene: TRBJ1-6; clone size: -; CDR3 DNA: TGTGCCAGCAGTTTAGTCTCCGGACCCCTCCACTTT; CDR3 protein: CASSLVSGPLHF
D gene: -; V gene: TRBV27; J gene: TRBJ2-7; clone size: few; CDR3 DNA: TGTGCCAGCAGTTTAGTGGCCAACCAGGCTTACGAGCAGTACTTC; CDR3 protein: CASSLVANQAYEQYF
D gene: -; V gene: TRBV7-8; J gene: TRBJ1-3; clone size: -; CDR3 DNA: TGTGCCAGCAGCTTATTAGCGGGGGAAAACTCTGGAAACACCATATATTTT; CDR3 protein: CASSLLAGENSGNTIYF
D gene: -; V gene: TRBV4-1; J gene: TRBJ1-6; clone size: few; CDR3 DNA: TGCGCCAGCAGCCAAGGGACAGCGAGGAATTCACCCCTCCACTTT; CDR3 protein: CASSQGTARNSPLHF
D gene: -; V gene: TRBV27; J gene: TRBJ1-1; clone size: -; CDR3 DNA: TGTGCCAGCAGTTTAAACGCGGGCATGAACACTGAAGCTTTCTTT; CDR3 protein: CASSLNAGMNTEAFF
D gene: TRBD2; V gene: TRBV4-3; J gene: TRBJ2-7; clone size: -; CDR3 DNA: TGCGCCAGCAGCCAAGATTTAGCGGGAGTTTACGAGCAGTACTTC; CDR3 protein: CASSQDLAGVYEQYF
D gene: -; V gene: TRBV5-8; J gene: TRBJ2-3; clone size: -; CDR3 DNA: TGTGCCAGCAGCTCAGGATCCTCCCTGGATACGCAGTATTTT; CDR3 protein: CASSSGSSLDTQYF
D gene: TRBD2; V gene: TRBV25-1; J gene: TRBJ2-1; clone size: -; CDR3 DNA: TGTGCCAGCAGGGTCGGGGGGGGCCGCAATGAGCAGTTCTTC; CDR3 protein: CASRVGGGRNEQFF
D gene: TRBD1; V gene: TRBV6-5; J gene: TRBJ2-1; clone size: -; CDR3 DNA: TGTGCCAGCAGTTTCTCCGGGACAGGGAATGAGCAGTTCTTC; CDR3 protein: CASSFSGTGNEQFF
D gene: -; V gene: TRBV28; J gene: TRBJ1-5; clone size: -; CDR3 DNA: TGTGCCAGCAGTTTTGAGCCGATAAATCAGCCCCAGCATTTT; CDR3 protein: CASSFEPINQPQHF
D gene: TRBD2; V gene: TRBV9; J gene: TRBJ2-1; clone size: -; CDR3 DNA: TGTGCCAGCAGCGTAGCAGGACTAGCGGGGGACAATGAGCAGTTCTTC; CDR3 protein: CASSVAGLAGDNEQFF
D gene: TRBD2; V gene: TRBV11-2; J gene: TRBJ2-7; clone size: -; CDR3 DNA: TGTGCCAGCAGCTACGGGGAGGGTTACGAGCAGTACTTC; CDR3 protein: CASSYGEGYEQYF
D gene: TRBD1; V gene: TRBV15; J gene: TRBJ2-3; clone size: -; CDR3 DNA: TGTGCCACCAGCAGATCCCGACAGGGGACAGATACGCAGTATTTT; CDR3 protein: CATSRSRQGTDTQYF
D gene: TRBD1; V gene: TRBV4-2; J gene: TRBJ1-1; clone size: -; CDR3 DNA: TGTGCCAGCAGCCAAGTTTATAGGGGGCGCGGACCTGAAGCTTTCTTT; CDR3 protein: CASSQVYRGRGPEAFF
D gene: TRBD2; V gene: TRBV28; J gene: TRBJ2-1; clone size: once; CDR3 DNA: TGTGCCATCACCTCCCCGGCGGGAGGGTCCTACAATGAGCAGTTCTTC; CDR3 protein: CAITSPAGGSYNEQFF
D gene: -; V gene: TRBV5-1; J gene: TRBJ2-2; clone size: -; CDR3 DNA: TGCGCCAGCACCCAGTGGGGGGGCGAATATCTTATCACCGGGGAGCTGTTTTTT; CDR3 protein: CASTQWGGEYLITGELFF
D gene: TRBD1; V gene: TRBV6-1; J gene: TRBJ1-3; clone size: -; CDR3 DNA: TGTGCCAGCAGAGAGCGGGACAGGGCTGGAAACACCATATATTTT; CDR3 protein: CASRERDRAGNTIYF
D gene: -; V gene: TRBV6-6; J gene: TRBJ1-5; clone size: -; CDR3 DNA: TGTGCCAGCAGTCGATGGAGGGATCAGCCCCAGCATTTT; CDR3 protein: CASSRWRDQPQHF
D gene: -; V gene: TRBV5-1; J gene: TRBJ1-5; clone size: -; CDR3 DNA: TGCGCCAGCAGCTTGGGAGGAAACAATCAGCCCCAGCATTTT; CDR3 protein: CASSLGGNNQPQHF
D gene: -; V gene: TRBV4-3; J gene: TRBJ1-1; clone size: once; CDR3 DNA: TGCGCCAGCAGCCCGGGGGGGATGAACACTGAAGCTTTCTTT; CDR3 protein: CASSPGGMNTEAFF
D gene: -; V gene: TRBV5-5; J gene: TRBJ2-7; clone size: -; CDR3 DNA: TGTGCCAGCAGCTTGGCCATCGGGTCCTACGAGCAGTACTTC; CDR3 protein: CASSLAIGSYEQYF
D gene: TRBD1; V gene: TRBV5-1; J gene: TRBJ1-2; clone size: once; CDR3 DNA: TGCGCCAGCAGCTTGGGACAGGGGAATGGCTACACCTTC; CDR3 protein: CASSLGQGNGYTF
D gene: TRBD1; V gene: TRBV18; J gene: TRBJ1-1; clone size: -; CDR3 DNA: TGTGCCAGCTCAAGAGAGGGGGCTCTTCCTGAAGCTTTCTTT; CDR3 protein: CASSREGALPEAFF
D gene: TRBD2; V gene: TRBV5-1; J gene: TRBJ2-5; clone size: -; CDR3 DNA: TGCGCCAGCAGCTATGGGACTAGTATGGAGACCCAGTACTTC; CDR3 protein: CASSYGTSMETQYF
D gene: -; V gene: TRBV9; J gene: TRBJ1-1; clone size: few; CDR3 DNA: TGTGCCAGCAGCCTCCGGGGAGCAGGCACTGAAGCTTTCTTT; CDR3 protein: CASSLRGAGTEAFF
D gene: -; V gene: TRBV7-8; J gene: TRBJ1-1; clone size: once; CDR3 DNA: TGTGCCAGCAGCTTAGGCGGGGGGCGAAACACTGAAGCTTTCTTT; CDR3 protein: CASSLGGGRNTEAFF
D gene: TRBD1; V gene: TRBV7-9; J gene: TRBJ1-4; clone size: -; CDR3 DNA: TGTGCCAGCAGCTACTGGGACAGGGCAACTAATGAAAAACTGTTTTTT; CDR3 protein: CASSYWDRATNEKLFF
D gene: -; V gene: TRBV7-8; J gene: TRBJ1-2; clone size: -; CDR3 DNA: TGTGCCAGCACCCCCGACACCTACTATGGCTACACCTTC; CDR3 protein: CASTPDTYYGYTF
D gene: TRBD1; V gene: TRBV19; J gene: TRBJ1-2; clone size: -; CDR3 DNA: TGTGCCAGTAGTCCGCGACAGGGCAACTATGGCTACACCTTC; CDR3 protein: CASSPRQGNYGYTF
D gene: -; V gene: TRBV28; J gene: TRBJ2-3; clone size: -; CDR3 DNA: TGTGCCAGCAGTCCTCTAGGAAGCCGTAGGTCAGATACGCAGTATTTT; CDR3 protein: CASSPLGSRRSDTQYF
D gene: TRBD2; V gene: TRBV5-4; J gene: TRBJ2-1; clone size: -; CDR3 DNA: TGTGCCAGCAGCTTGGAGCGTGGCGGGAGCTCCTACAATGAGCAGTTCTTC; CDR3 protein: CASSLERGGSSYNEQFF
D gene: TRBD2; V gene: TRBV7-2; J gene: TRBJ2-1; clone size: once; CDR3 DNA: TGTGCCAGCAGCCGCATAGCGGGGGGGCCCAATGAGCAGTTCTTC; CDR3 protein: CASSRIAGGPNEQFF
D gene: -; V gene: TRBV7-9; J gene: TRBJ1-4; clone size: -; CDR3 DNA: TGTGCCAGCAGCTCTGGACAGCTACCTGATGAAAAACTGTTTTTT; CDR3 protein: CASSSGQLPDEKLFF
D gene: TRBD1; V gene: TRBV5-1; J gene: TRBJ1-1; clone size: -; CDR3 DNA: TGCGCCAGCAGCTCGGACAGGCGGAACACTGAAGCTTTCTTT; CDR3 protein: CASSSDRRNTEAFF
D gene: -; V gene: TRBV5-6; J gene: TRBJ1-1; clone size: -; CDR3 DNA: TGTGCCAGCAGCCACACGATGAACACTGAAGCTTTCTTT; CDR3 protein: CASSHTMNTEAFF